The subject of this entry is one TCR beta chain. This entry comes from a study of identical twins' blood T cells. CDR3 length: 14 residues. The junction had 6 bases not matched to a gene; V was cut back by 4 bases and J by 5 bases. In germline, CDR1 is MNHEY, CDR2 SVGAGI. Three pairs of healthy female monozygous twins were the donors. Each CDR3 protein gets one entry after TCRdb re-called the 5' RACE reads with MiXCR. The table records hundreds of thousands of distinct CDR3 sequences, around 30% of them present only once. Sequenced material: PBMCs. The sequence was obtained from a woman aged 18 to 55 in good health. The V and J genes are TRBV6-5 and TRBJ2-3, with 7 bases that match TRBD2. The CDR3 loop is CASSSGGGLDTQYF. In DNA form, the CDR3 reads TGTGCCAGCAGTTCCGGCGGGGGACTAGATACGCAGTATTTT.